Described below is a single T cell receptor (beta chain) sequence and its context. Its matching antigen is unknown. This CDR3 is also generated by other DNA sequences in the sample. This sample was taken from a study of shared clonotypes between healthy human individuals. Over several immunoSEQ plates, each subset's genomic DNA was distributed in even portions. Libraries were prepared by immunoSEQ multiplex PCR; TCRdb keeps only in-frame clonotypes and omits some of them. Here the sample spans roughly 2.5 million clones, approximately 90% being singletons. Every contributor of samples was a Caucasian grown-up residing in Nashville, Tennessee. Per the germline V gene, CDR1 is SEHNR and CDR2 is FQNEAQ (reference sequence). The CDR3 is 12 residues long. Deletions cut 4 bases from V and 6 bases from J, with 7 bases between. Study-wide points: Genetic and exposure-history diversity was limited by the small donor number. Generation probabilities were higher for clonotypes shared across all four sorted-subset donors than for unshared ones.

The rearrangement uses TRBV7-9 and TRBJ2-1; D not certain. Source material: naive CD4+ T cells sorted from blood. Subset denoted: CD45RA+ positively selected. This receptor was taken from a man between 18 and 35 years old in good health. The CDR3 sequence is CASSSLGNEQFF. The CDR3 DNA sequence: TGTGCCAGCAGCTCCCTCGGCAATGAGCAGTTCTTC.